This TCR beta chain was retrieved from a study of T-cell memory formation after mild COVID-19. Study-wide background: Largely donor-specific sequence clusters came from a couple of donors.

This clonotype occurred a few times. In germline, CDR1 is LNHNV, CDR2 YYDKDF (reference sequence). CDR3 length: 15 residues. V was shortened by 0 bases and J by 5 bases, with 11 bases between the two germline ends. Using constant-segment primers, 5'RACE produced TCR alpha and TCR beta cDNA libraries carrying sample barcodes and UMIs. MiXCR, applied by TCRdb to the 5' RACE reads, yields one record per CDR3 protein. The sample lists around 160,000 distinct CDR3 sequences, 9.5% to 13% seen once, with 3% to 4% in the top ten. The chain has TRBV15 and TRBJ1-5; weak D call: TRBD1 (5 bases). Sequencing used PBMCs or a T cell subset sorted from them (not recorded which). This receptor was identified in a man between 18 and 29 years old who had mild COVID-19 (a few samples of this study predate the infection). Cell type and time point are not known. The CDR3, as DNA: TGTGCCACCAGCAGAGAGCCAGGGAGGGATCAGCCCCAGCATTTT. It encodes CATSREPGRDQPQHF.